Described below is a single TCR beta chain sequence and its context. These data belong to a study of blood T cell repertoires in COVID-19. Overall study: T cells, B-cell-depleted T cells, or PBMCs supplied cDNA or gDNA.

Authors' analysis steps: Amplification of reference gene primers provided the estimated nucleated cell counts. Here immunoSEQ multiplex PCR was the method, and the copy in TCRdb shows in-frame clones only, minus some. The V and J calls and the clone size are those of that table, but D and trimming were determined from the DNA. Seen here are 200,000 to 250,000 clones, more than 65% observed once, and the top ten hold approximately 2.9%. V lost 6 bases and J lost 8; bases outside the gene matches: 8. The CDR3 length is 13 residues. The germline CDR1 and CDR2 sequences are SNHLY and FYNNEI. The clonotype was recovered from a woman aged 25 to 39 who had recovered from COVID-19. This chain links TRBV2 with TRBJ1-2; 8 nucleotides agree with TRBD1. The sequenced sample consisted of peripheral blood. The CDR3 bases are TGTGCCAGCAGGGGGGACAGGCCTGGCGGCTACACCTTC. Its translation: CASRGDRPGGYTF.